This section outlines one T cell receptor delta chain sequence together with its context. The antigen it binds to is not known. The protein TCRdb gives is from a much larger clone and does not agree with this DNA's translation at residue 11, likely a read error; the protein shown here comes from the DNA. This sample is drawn from a study of γδ T cells in repeated Plasmodium falciparum infection (dated by TCRdb to about 2021). In terms of the full investigation: Malian children exposed to intense seasonal malaria transmission were enrolled in the natural-infection arm and compared with Australian children matched for age and gender. Malian gammadelta TCR repertoires were analysed cross-sectionally in periods with no transmission and longitudinally across episodes of acute febrile malaria. In the study, the shaping of the human gammadelta T cell repertoire by repeated Plasmodium falciparum infection was examined using natural infection in Mali and controlled human malaria infection. Controlled-infection subjects were sampled at baseline, immediately before selected infections, and 21 days after each infection. Several malaria-naive U.S. adults underwent four controlled human malaria infections by bites from P. falciparum NF54-infected Anopheles stephensi mosquitoes over roughly 580 days. On the study overall, not on this receptor specifically: The controlled-infection cohort was small, limiting analysis of inter-individual variability in gammadelta T cell responses. Vdelta2-negative gammadelta TCR repertoires from Malian children appeared more clonally expanded, less diverse and less shared than those of Australian children. In Vdelta2-negative, largely Vdelta1+, gammadelta TCR repertoires, repeated controlled infections appeared to drive waves of new clonotype selection. The Malian cohort was drawn from a small rural village made up mostly of one ethnic group, which limits generalizability. Vgamma9/Vdelta2+ TCR repertoires showed a highly stable polyclonal repertoire over time and infection, with many inter-individual overlapping TCRgamma sequences.

For bulk TCR repertoire analysis, Vgamma9/Vdelta2+ and Vdelta2-negative gammadelta T cell populations were isolated by flow sorting from peripheral blood mononuclear cells. The protocol used for the library was multiplex PCR. TCRdb records Illumina MiSeq as the sequencer. From each sorted gammadelta T cell sample, both TCR gamma (TRG) and TCR delta (TRD) chains were sequenced. The source study handled its data this way. The repertoire analyses used clonotype tree plots, the accumulated frequency of the top 20 clonotypes, and diversity index (DI) and D75 metrics. Clone calls in TCRdb were regenerated from the public reads with CATT, after which identical DNA sequences shared one row. The V and J calls come from TCRdb's annotation, not from the publication. In all, the sample holds around 89,000 delta-chain clones, and 1.4% of those were seen once. The biggest ten clones account for 7% to 9.5% of the sample.

Including the terminal cysteine and phenylalanine, the CDR3 comprises 19 residues. CDR3 DNA is the only sequence kept; it has 57 bases, read in frame from the first base. Sequences GEAIGNYY (CDR1) and EKD (CDR2) are obtained from the germline V gene. Trimmed from V: 3 bases; trimmed from J: 2 bases; junction bases lacking a gene match: 10. The chain joins TRDV2 to TRDJ3; 9 junctional bases match TRDD3. Since TCRdb gives no J gene, matching the DNA to germline was used here to assign it. The sequence was collected from a pool of human donors (malaria-infected and uninfected, not separated). The material sequenced was gamma-delta T cells from blood. The DNA sequence reads TGTGCCTGTGACTCTGTACTGGGGGAGAGCCCCTGGGACACCCGACAGATGTTTTTC. Protein translation: CACDSVLGESPWDTRQMFF.